This record concerns one TCR beta chain sequence. The sample is drawn from a study of STAT5B mutations in CD4+ large granular lymphocyte leukemia. Here immunoSEQ multiplex PCR was the method, and the copy in TCRdb shows in-frame clones only, minus some. The sample holds some 34,000 clones; roughly 72% are singletons and the top ten take approximately 0.29%. This CDR3 spans 16 amino acids. The chain is built from TRBV21-1 and TRBJ2-5; the table's D call, TRBD1, was not checked against the DNA. TRBV21-1 counts as a pseudogene. The TCR comes from a human donor in good health. The sequencing input was CD4+ T cells from blood buffy coats. In nucleotides, the CDR3 is TGTGCCAGCAGCAAGGATCTAAGGACATCAAGAGAGGCCCAGTACTTC. It encodes CASSKDLRTSREAQYF.